The clone carrying this T cell receptor beta chain was counted at least ten times. A read error may produce the germline difference seen at one junction end. CDR3 length equals 16 residues. Germline assignment: CDR1 SSHAT and CDR2 FNYEAQ (reference sequence). By flow cytometry, patients selected for sequencing had shown an expansion of CD8+CD57+ cells. The study profiled TCR beta VDJ and CDR3 using genomic DNA as template. Each CDR3 protein gets one entry after TCRdb re-called the reads with MiXCR. The data contain 150,000 or so distinct CDR3 sequences, around 48% of them singletons. This sample was taken from a study of CD8+CD57+ T cells in acquired aplastic anemia.

The sample comprised sorted CD4+, CD8+, or CD8+CD57+ T cells (not recorded which) from PBMCs. This TCR derives from a human donor with aplastic anemia. This rearrangement joins TRBV7-7 to TRBJ2-5; 10 nucleotides line up with TRBD1. The CDR3 is CASSSRGQGLKETQYF. CDR3 nucleotide sequence: TGTGCTAGCAGCTCACGGGGACAGGGGCTAAAAGAGACCCAGTACTTC.